Listed below are T cell receptor beta chains from one sample, sequenced in a study of T cell changes during pregnancy in multiple sclerosis. The repertoire was sequenced with immunoSEQ multiplex PCR; TCRdb's copy has only in-frame clones and lacks some. Here the sample spans 90,000 to 120,000 clones, just over 90% being singletons. Sequencing used peripheral blood, obtained after pregnancy. These receptors were obtained from a female donor with multiple sclerosis, enrolled in a pregnancy study. CDR3s include the opening cysteine and the closing phenylalanine or tryptophan. A D gene is named only where the DNA matches it firmly. The size entry is marked missing in some rows and otherwise reads once, few, many or a size class.

j_gene: TRBJ2-7
v_gene: TRBV10-2
len: 13
d_gene: .
abundance: .
CDR3nt: TGCGCCAGCAGTCCCACAGGGACCTACGAGCAGTACTTC
CDR3aa: CASSPTGTYEQYF

j_gene: TRBJ2-7
v_gene: TRBV6-1
len: 13
d_gene: .
abundance: .
CDR3nt: TGTGCCAGCAGTGCCGCAGGATCCTACGAGCAGTACTTC
CDR3aa: CASSAAGSYEQYF

j_gene: TRBJ2-5
v_gene: TRBV27
len: 13
d_gene: .
abundance: .
CDR3nt: TGTGCCAGCAGTTTTATCGGGGAAGAGACCCAGTACTTC
CDR3aa: CASSFIGEETQYF

j_gene: TRBJ1-1
v_gene: TRBV5-1
len: 16
d_gene: .
abundance: .
CDR3nt: TGCGCCAGCAGCTTTTCCGGGAACAGGGAAAACACTGAAGCTTTCTTT
CDR3aa: CASSFSGNRENTEAFF

j_gene: TRBJ2-7
v_gene: TRBV6-1
len: 15
d_gene: .
abundance: .
CDR3nt: TGTGCCAGCAGAGATGACAGACGCAACCCCTACGAGCAGTACTTC
CDR3aa: CASRDDRRNPYEQYF

j_gene: TRBJ2-1
v_gene: TRBV5-1
len: 18
d_gene: TRBD1
abundance: .
CDR3nt: TGCGCCAGCAGCTTGGGGGGCACCGGGACAGGGTGGGTCAATGAGCAGTTCTTC
CDR3aa: CASSLGGTGTGWVNEQFF

j_gene: TRBJ2-1
v_gene: TRBV5-6
len: 15
d_gene: .
abundance: .
CDR3nt: TGTGCCAGCAGCAATAACAGGGGGGGGTACAATGAGCAGTTCTTC
CDR3aa: CASSNNRGGYNEQFF

j_gene: TRBJ2-5
v_gene: TRBV18
len: 13
d_gene: TRBD2
abundance: .
CDR3nt: TGTGCCAGCTCAATTTCTAGCGGGGGCCCGATGTACTTC
CDR3aa: CASSISSGGPMYF

j_gene: TRBJ2-7
v_gene: TRBV29-1
len: 16
d_gene: .
abundance: once
CDR3nt: TGCAGCGTTGAAGATAGTCCGGCAGGAGGGTCCTACGAGCAGTACTTC
CDR3aa: CSVEDSPAGGSYEQYF

j_gene: TRBJ1-1
v_gene: TRBV11-2
len: 15
d_gene: TRBD1
abundance: .
CDR3nt: TGTGCCAGCAGCTTAACCCGGACAGGGAAGACTGAAGCTTTCTTT
CDR3aa: CASSLTRTGKTEAFF

j_gene: TRBJ1-2
v_gene: TRBV5-6
len: 15
d_gene: .
abundance: once
CDR3nt: TGTGCCAGCGGCCCGTCAGGGATTCCAGACTATGGCTACACCTTC
CDR3aa: CASGPSGIPDYGYTF

j_gene: TRBJ2-1
v_gene: TRBV5-1
len: 12
d_gene: .
abundance: .
CDR3nt: TGCGCCAGCAGTAGATCTTACAATGAGCAGTTCTTC
CDR3aa: CASSRSYNEQFF

j_gene: TRBJ2-5
v_gene: TRBV18
len: 16
d_gene: TRBD2
abundance: .
CDR3nt: TGTGCCAGCTCACCGACGACTAGCGCGGGGGCCTCGACCCAGTACTTC
CDR3aa: CASSPTTSAGASTQYF

j_gene: TRBJ2-7
v_gene: TRBV6-6
len: 12
d_gene: .
abundance: .
CDR3nt: TGTGCCGCTCTGACGGACACCTACGAGCAGTACTTC
CDR3aa: CAALTDTYEQYF

j_gene: TRBJ2-3
v_gene: TRBV5-1
len: 15
d_gene: TRBD1
abundance: .
CDR3nt: TGCGCCAGCAGCTTGGTAGGACAGGGGACAGATACGCAGTATTTT
CDR3aa: CASSLVGQGTDTQYF

j_gene: TRBJ2-7
v_gene: TRBV19
len: 13
d_gene: TRBD1
abundance: .
CDR3nt: TGTGCCAGTAGTACTGGACAGGGGAGGTGGCAGTACTTC
CDR3aa: CASSTGQGRWQYF

j_gene: TRBJ2-1
v_gene: TRBV27
len: 16
d_gene: TRBD2
abundance: .
CDR3nt: TGTGCCAGCAGTTTAAGACTAGCGGGGGTGAGATTTGAGCAGTTCTTC
CDR3aa: CASSLRLAGVRFEQFF

j_gene: TRBJ1-2
v_gene: TRBV5-6
len: 13
d_gene: TRBD1
abundance: .
CDR3nt: TGTGCCAGCAGCCCACAGGGGGCGGGAGGCTACACCTTC
CDR3aa: CASSPQGAGGYTF

j_gene: TRBJ2-7
v_gene: TRBV11-1
len: 14
d_gene: TRBD1
abundance: .
CDR3nt: TGTGCCAGCAGCCATACAGGGGGCACCTACGAGCAGTACTTC
CDR3aa: CASSHTGGTYEQYF

j_gene: TRBJ1-4
v_gene: TRBV10-3
len: 15
d_gene: .
abundance: .
CDR3nt: TGTGCCATCAGTGAGTCGGGCCCATTGAATGAAAAACTGTTTTTT
CDR3aa: CAISESGPLNEKLFF

j_gene: TRBJ2-5
v_gene: TRBV19
len: 12
d_gene: .
abundance: .
CDR3nt: TGTGCCAGCGGGGGTTTCAGGGAGACCCAGTACTTC
CDR3aa: CASGGFRETQYF

j_gene: TRBJ2-1
v_gene: TRBV6-5
len: 15
d_gene: .
abundance: .
CDR3nt: TGTGCCAGCAGTTACGTGGGCTCTCCATCTAATGAGCAGTTCTTC
CDR3aa: CASSYVGSPSNEQFF

j_gene: TRBJ2-1
v_gene: TRBV6-5
len: 16
d_gene: TRBD2
abundance: .
CDR3nt: TGTGCCAGCAGTTATTCCACTAGCGGGGCGGGCTATGAGCAGTTCTTC
CDR3aa: CASSYSTSGAGYEQFF

j_gene: TRBJ1-2
v_gene: TRBV27
len: 17
d_gene: TRBD1
abundance: .
CDR3nt: TGTGCCAGCAGTTTCACATCGACAGGGGGGATCGGATATGGCTACACCTTC
CDR3aa: CASSFTSTGGIGYGYTF

j_gene: TRBJ1-2
v_gene: TRBV5-4
len: 14
d_gene: .
abundance: .
CDR3nt: TGTGCCAGCAGCTTGGTTCGATGGAGCTATGGCTACACCTTC
CDR3aa: CASSLVRWSYGYTF

j_gene: TRBJ2-7
v_gene: TRBV5-6
len: 15
d_gene: TRBD2
abundance: .
CDR3nt: TGTGCCAGCAGCTTGGTTGGCGGGGGGGCCTACGAGCAGTACTTC
CDR3aa: CASSLVGGGAYEQYF

j_gene: TRBJ2-1
v_gene: TRBV9
len: 14
d_gene: TRBD2
abundance: .
CDR3nt: TGTGCCAGCAACCGACTAGCGGGGGAGGCTGAGCAGTTCTTC
CDR3aa: CASNRLAGEAEQFF

j_gene: TRBJ1-5
v_gene: TRBV11-2
len: 14
d_gene: TRBD1
abundance: .
CDR3nt: TGTGCCAGCAAAGGGGGACAGGGGCATCAGCCCCAGCATTTT
CDR3aa: CASKGGQGHQPQHF

j_gene: TRBJ1-1
v_gene: TRBV5-4
len: 13
d_gene: TRBD1
abundance: .
CDR3nt: TGTGCCAGCAGGGACAGGGGAAGGACTGAAGCTTTCTTT
CDR3aa: CASRDRGRTEAFF

j_gene: TRBJ2-1
v_gene: TRBV25-1
len: 13
d_gene: TRBD2
abundance: .
CDR3nt: TGTGCCAGCAGTCGGGGGGGGGACAATGAGCAGTTCTTC
CDR3aa: CASSRGGDNEQFF

j_gene: TRBJ2-3
v_gene: TRBV10-3
len: 17
d_gene: .
abundance: .
CDR3nt: TGTGCCATCAGGGATCACCGTGGGGGCCGTGGCACAGATACGCAGTATTTT
CDR3aa: CAIRDHRGGRGTDTQYF

j_gene: TRBJ2-1
v_gene: TRBV2
len: 16
d_gene: TRBD2
abundance: .
CDR3nt: TGTGCCAGCAGTGAAAGTCCGGGGGGGCCGGTGAATGAGCAGTTCTTC
CDR3aa: CASSESPGGPVNEQFF

j_gene: TRBJ1-3
v_gene: TRBV15
len: 16
d_gene: TRBD1
abundance: .
CDR3nt: TGTGCCACCAGCGGCCCAGGGGGCGGCTCTGGAAACACCATATATTTT
CDR3aa: CATSGPGGGSGNTIYF

j_gene: TRBJ1-1
v_gene: TRBV30
len: 12
d_gene: .
abundance: .
CDR3nt: TGTGCCTCGGACTGGGTGAACACTGAAGCTTTCTTT
CDR3aa: CASDWVNTEAFF

j_gene: TRBJ2-2
v_gene: TRBV23-1
len: 14
d_gene: .
abundance: .
CDR3nt: TGCGCCAGCAGTCAACCCCCTACGGGTGGGGAGCTGTTTTTT
CDR3aa: CASSQPPTGGELFF

j_gene: TRBJ1-2
v_gene: TRBV6-5
len: 13
d_gene: TRBD1
abundance: .
CDR3nt: TGTGCCAGCAGTCCGACAGGGATCGTGGGCTACACCTTC
CDR3aa: CASSPTGIVGYTF

j_gene: TRBJ2-7
v_gene: TRBV5-4
len: 15
d_gene: .
abundance: .
CDR3nt: TGTGCCAGCAGCGCACCGGGACAAGACCTCCACGAGCAGTACTTC
CDR3aa: CASSAPGQDLHEQYF

j_gene: TRBJ1-5
v_gene: TRBV19
len: 13
d_gene: .
abundance: .
CDR3nt: TGTGCCAGTAGTACACAGGGACATCAGCCCCAGCATTTT
CDR3aa: CASSTQGHQPQHF

j_gene: TRBJ2-7
v_gene: TRBV11-2
len: 12
d_gene: .
abundance: .
CDR3nt: TGTGCCAGCAGCTTCTCCAGCTACGAGCAGTACTTC
CDR3aa: CASSFSSYEQYF

j_gene: TRBJ1-1
v_gene: TRBV18
len: 15
d_gene: .
abundance: .
CDR3nt: TGTGCCAGCTCCCCGAACCAGGGGCAGAACACTGAAGCTTTCTTT
CDR3aa: CASSPNQGQNTEAFF

j_gene: TRBJ2-5
v_gene: TRBV5-1
len: 17
d_gene: TRBD2
abundance: .
CDR3nt: TGCGCCAGCAGCTCCTTGACGACTAGCGGGGGGGCTGGAACCCAGTACTTC
CDR3aa: CASSSLTTSGGAGTQYF

j_gene: TRBJ1-1
v_gene: TRBV19
len: 13
d_gene: .
abundance: .
CDR3nt: TGTGCCAGTAGTCACGCGGAGGGCACTGAAGCTTTCTTT
CDR3aa: CASSHAEGTEAFF

j_gene: TRBJ1-4
v_gene: TRBV4-1
len: 17
d_gene: .
abundance: .
CDR3nt: TGCGCCAGCAGCCAGAGCGTCAGTTCGGGTAGGAATGAAAAACTGTTTTTT
CDR3aa: CASSQSVSSGRNEKLFF

j_gene: TRBJ2-7
v_gene: TRBV27
len: 14
d_gene: TRBD2
abundance: .
CDR3nt: TGTGCCAGCAGTCGACTAGCGGGGGCCTACGAGCAGTACTTC
CDR3aa: CASSRLAGAYEQYF

j_gene: TRBJ1-2
v_gene: TRBV11-2
len: 11
d_gene: .
abundance: many
CDR3nt: TGTGCCAGCAGCTTAGGACGGGACTACACCTTC
CDR3aa: CASSLGRDYTF

j_gene: TRBJ1-2
v_gene: TRBV23-1
len: 13
d_gene: .
abundance: .
CDR3nt: TGCGCCAGCAGTCAACCGATCAGGGGTGGCTACACCTTC
CDR3aa: CASSQPIRGGYTF

j_gene: TRBJ2-3
v_gene: TRBV9
len: 15
d_gene: .
abundance: .
CDR3nt: TGTGCCAGCAGCGTAGGAGGGTACGACACAGATACGCAGTATTTT
CDR3aa: CASSVGGYDTDTQYF

j_gene: TRBJ1-2
v_gene: TRBV5-1
len: 12
d_gene: TRBD1
abundance: .
CDR3nt: TGCGCCAGCAGCCAAGGACAGGGCGGCTACACCTTC
CDR3aa: CASSQGQGGYTF